This TCR beta chain was documented in a study of cytomegalovirus exposure and HLA in healthy donors. As to this clone: Its antigen is as yet unknown.

Study findings and constraints: Reportedly, cytomegalovirus status was diagnosed with high sensitivity and specificity.

V was cut by 2 bases and J by 13 bases, with 15 bases left in between. The CDR3 spans 13 residues. CDR1 MNHEY and CDR2 SVGAGI come from the germline V gene. Use of 60 Vbeta and 13 Jbeta primers characterized the PCR. The method was immunoSEQ multiplex PCR; TCRdb's version includes in-frame clones alone and lacks a portion of them. The sample lists about 140,000 clones; 75% to 85% were seen once. The gene calls are TRBV6-5 and TRBJ1-5; no clear D. Input material: PBMCs. The TCR was taken from a woman in her late teens or twenties in good health and CMV-seropositive. The CDR3 sequence: CASSYDVGRPQHF. In DNA, the CDR3 is TGTGCCAGCAGTTACGATGTGGGCAGGCCGCAGCATTTT.